Listed below are T cell receptor beta chains from one sample, sequenced in a study of shared clonotypes between healthy human individuals. Data came from immunoSEQ multiplex PCR; TCRdb stores just in-frame clones and leaves some out. The table shows over 850,000 clones, with roughly 74% occurring only once. The sequenced sample was memory CD4+ T cells from PBMCs. Source of these receptors: a man between 18 and 29 years old in good health. Some clones in this sample may be carry-over from other donors' samples. Each CDR3 is given with its conserved first and last residue. A D gene is named only where the DNA matches it firmly. Size is stated for part of the rows, as once, few or many counts, or as a class when the clone is expanded.

NA TRBJ1-5 NA TRBV28 TGTGCCAGCAGGGAGAATATAGGGGTGGGAAGCAATCAGCCCCAGCATTTT CASRENIGVGSNQPQHF
many TRBJ2-4 NA TRBV4-2 TGTGCCAGCAGCCAAGAAGGAGGGGCCAAAAACATTCAGTACTTC CASSQEGGAKNIQYF
once TRBJ2-7 NA TRBV2 TGTGCCAGCAGCCGGGACGGCGATGTTTACGAGCAGTACTTC CASSRDGDVYEQYF
NA TRBJ2-2 TRBD1 TRBV6-6 TGTGCCAGCAGTTATCCGGGACAGGGGATTATCGGGGAGCTGTTTTTT CASSYPGQGIIGELFF
once TRBJ2-6 NA TRBV30 TGTGCCTGGAGTACAGGGAGCTCTGGGGCCAACGTCCTGACTTTC CAWSTGSSGANVLTF
NA TRBJ2-3 TRBD2 TRBV7-9 TGTGCCAGCGGACTAGCGGGAGGGGATACGCAGTATTTT CASGLAGGDTQYF
NA TRBJ2-7 NA TRBV4-2 TGTGCCAGCAGCCCAACAGGGAGATCCTACGAGCAGTACTTC CASSPTGRSYEQYF
NA TRBJ2-3 TRBD2 TRBV7-9 TGTGCCAGCAGCTTATGGGCTAGCGGGACCCTCGATACGCAGTATTTT CASSLWASGTLDTQYF
NA TRBJ2-7 NA TRBV28 TGTGCCACCGCTTTCGGCCCACGCTTAACCTACGAGCAGTACTTC CATAFGPRLTYEQYF
once TRBJ2-1 NA TRBV18 TGTGCCAGCTCATCCATATCCCTAGACGGTGAGCAGTTCTTC CASSSISLDGEQFF
NA TRBJ1-1 NA TRBV5-1 TGCGCCAGCAGCGGGGGACATGGGAACACTGAAGCTTTCTTT CASSGGHGNTEAFF
NA TRBJ2-7 NA TRBV7-9 TGTGCCAGCAGCTTCCTTGACAGCTCCTACGAGCAGTACTTC CASSFLDSSYEQYF
NA TRBJ1-4 TRBD1 TRBV12-5 TGTGCTAGTGGTGGGACCGGGACAGAAGAATCCGGTTCGCGGGAAAAACTGTTTTTT CASGGTGTEESGSREKLFF
few TRBJ2-1 NA TRBV2 TGTGCCAGCAGCGGACTGTCAAATGAGCAGTTCTTC CASSGLSNEQFF
once TRBJ1-4 TRBD1 TRBV4-1 TGCGCCAGCAGCCGAACGGGACAGGGGGCTTTCAATGAAAAACTGTTTTTT CASSRTGQGAFNEKLFF
once TRBJ2-1 NA TRBV20-1 TGCAGTGCTAGGGGGAGGAATGAGCAGTTCTTC CSARGRNEQFF
few TRBJ2-3 TRBD1 TRBV6-1 TGTGCCAGCAGTCCCCCGGGACAGGTCGTAGATACGCAGTATTTT CASSPPGQVVDTQYF
many TRBJ2-7 NA TRBV11-3 TGTGCCAGCAGCCAAGGACGTCGCGAGCAGTACTTC CASSQGRREQYF
NA TRBJ2-7 NA TRBV28 TGTGCCAGCAGTGCCGGACAGAGCGAGCAGTACTTC CASSAGQSEQYF
NA TRBJ1-1 NA TRBV5-1 TGCGCCAGCAGCTTGGCCCCGGGGGCGGACTTACCTGAAGCTTTCTTT CASSLAPGADLPEAFF
NA TRBJ1-1 NA TRBV28 TGTGCCAGCAGTCGAGGTCGGGGGGCGAATACTGAAGCTTTCTTT CASSRGRGANTEAFF
NA TRBJ1-1 NA TRBV7-2 TGTGCCAGCAGCTACATCCCGACCGTGAACACTGAAGCTTTCTTT CASSYIPTVNTEAFF
few TRBJ1-2 TRBD1 TRBV6-4 TGTGCCAGCAGGCAAACCGGGACAGGGGTTCTTGGCTACACCTTC CASRQTGTGVLGYTF
many TRBJ2-2 TRBD2 TRBV6-9 TGTGCCAGCACCAGATTAGCGGGAGGGCCGGGCACCGGGGAGCTGTTTTTT CASTRLAGGPGTGELFF
NA TRBJ2-2 NA TRBV19 TGTGCCAGTAGATTTCAGGGCTTCGGGGAGCTGTTTTTT CASRFQGFGELFF
NA TRBJ1-4 NA TRBV7-2 TGTGCCAGCAGCTTATTGGGAGGGGCTAATGAAAAACTGTTTTTT CASSLLGGANEKLFF
NA TRBJ2-3 TRBD2 TRBV28 TGTGCCAGCAGTTCAGGACTAGCGGTCCCCCTCAGCACAGATACGCAGTATTTT CASSSGLAVPLSTDTQYF
once TRBJ2-1 NA TRBV5-4 TGTGCCAGCAACGAGGGAATGGGTGAGCAGTTCTTC CASNEGMGEQFF
NA TRBJ2-3 NA TRBV27 TGTGCCAGCACCCTTCAAGGGCCCGCCACAGATACGCAGTATTTT CASTLQGPATDTQYF
NA TRBJ1-6 NA TRBV7-9 TGTGCCAGCAGTTCAAGCAGGGATTCACCCCTCCACTTT CASSSSRDSPLHF
NA TRBJ1-3 NA TRBV7-2 TGTGCCAGCAGTCAAGGACTAATTGGAGGAAACACCATATATTTT CASSQGLIGGNTIYF
NA TRBJ2-1 NA TRBV5-6 TGTGCCAGCATCTCGGGGAGATCTAATGAGCAGTTCTTC CASISGRSNEQFF
NA TRBJ2-7 TRBD2 TRBV7-2 TGTGCCAGCAGCTTTAGCGGGAGCGAATCATCCTACGAGCAGTACTTC CASSFSGSESSYEQYF
NA TRBJ1-3 NA TRBV5-1 TGCGCCAGCACCCTCGGAGGCTCTGGAAACACCATATATTTT CASTLGGSGNTIYF
few TRBJ1-2 NA TRBV28 TGTGCCAGCAGTTTATTTTCGGGAGGGCTCTATGGCTACACCTTC CASSLFSGGLYGYTF
NA TRBJ2-1 TRBD2 TRBV7-9 TGTGCCAGCAGCCGACTAGCGGGAATGTTGGCTGAGCAGTTCTTC CASSRLAGMLAEQFF
NA TRBJ1-2 NA TRBV28 TGTGCCAGCAGTTTAGGGTGGGTGCTGAACTATGGCTACACCTTC CASSLGWVLNYGYTF
once TRBJ2-7 NA TRBV5-1 TGCGCCAGCAGCTTGGCCCGGGACATAACCGAGCAGTACTTC CASSLARDITEQYF
NA TRBJ2-2 TRBD2 TRBV18 TGTGCCAGCTCACCCGGGGGGAGCTCTTGGACCGGGGAGCTGTTTTTT CASSPGGSSWTGELFF
NA TRBJ2-1 NA TRBV18 TGTGCCAGCTCACCGCCTAGCGGAGGGGGGTGGAATGAGCAGTTCTTC CASSPPSGGGWNEQFF
NA TRBJ1-5 NA TRBV5-1 TGCGCCAGCAGCTTTTCAAGCAATCAGCCCCAGCATTTT CASSFSSNQPQHF
NA TRBJ2-2 TRBD2 TRBV4-1 TGCGCCAGCAGCCAAGAACCCCCCCTAGCGGAAGGGGAGCTGTTTTTT CASSQEPPLAEGELFF